Here is one TCR beta chain with its context. The antigen is not known. This specimen comes from a study of CD8 T cells in Susac syndrome. Random hexamers were used to reverse transcribe the RNA input (0.5 to 1 ug). immunoSEQ multiplex PCR amplified TCR beta CDR3 across 54 Vbeta, 13 Jbeta. Each CDR3 protein gets one entry after TCRdb re-called the immunoSEQ multiplex PCR reads with MiXCR. The repertoire consists of about 60,000 distinct CDR3 sequences, with roughly 92% occurring once and the leading ten covering approximately 0.21%. Per germline, CDR1 LGHNA and CDR2 YSLEER. The length of the CDR3 is 16 residues. V shed 0 bases and J 4 bases; nucleotides not matched to a gene: 3. Overall study findings and caveats: Only a relatively small number of individuals were included in the TCR sequencing and HLA analysis.

The T cells that were sequenced for TCR beta were CD8+ and CD4+ cells from blood. CD8+ and CD4+ T cells were negatively isolated; TEMRA cells were FACS-enriched. The J gene is TRBJ2-5, the V gene TRBV4-3, with 12 nucleotides matching TRBD2. The sequence was obtained from a human donor in good health. Sequenced sample: CD8+ T cells from PBMCs. The CDR3, as DNA: TGCGCCAGCAGCCAAGATCCTAGCGGGGGGGCAGAGACCCAGTACTTC. It yields the protein CASSQDPSGGAETQYF.